These 32 T cell receptor beta chains were sequenced from one sample in a study of shared clonotypes between healthy human individuals. Here immunoSEQ multiplex PCR was the method, and the copy in TCRdb shows in-frame clones only, minus some. The table shows some 790,000 clones, with roughly 72% occurring only once. Sequenced sample: memory CD4+ T cells sorted from blood. Subset: CD45RA-negative fraction. The receptors originated from a woman between 25 and 40 years old in good health.

This clone was observed a few times. The CDR3 protein is CASSGSLGRLLTDTQYF. The CDR3 bases are TGTGCCAGCAGTGGGAGTCTGGGACGACTCCTCACAGATACGCAGTATTTT. The rearrangement joins TRBV25-1 to TRBJ2-3; perhaps D is TRBD1 or TRBD2 (5 bases each). The CDR3 is made up of 17 amino acids. Looked up from germline, CDR1 is MGHDK and CDR2 is SYGVNS. V was pared by 4 bases and J by 2 bases, with 19 bases between.

The chain links TRBV6-6 to TRBJ2-1, with 7 bases fitting TRBD1. Losses at the gene ends were 6 bases for V and 4 bases for J; bases not matched to a gene: 3. The CDR3 length is 13 residues. Germline V gives CDR1 MNHNY, CDR2 SVGAGI (reference sequence). CDR3 in DNA: TGTGCCAGCAGAGGGGGCCGTTACAATGAGCAGTTCTTC. Translation gives CASRGGRYNEQFF.

As regards this clone: Given a much more abundant clone one base away, this may be a read error. The chain couples TRBV11-2 to TRBJ2-3; tentative D call: TRBD2 (5 bases). The CDR3 is 12 residues long. Trimming took off 3 bases at V and 4 bases at J, with 5 bases between the two ends. The germline CDR1 and CDR2 sequences are SGHAT and FQNNGV. For the CDR3, the DNA is TGTGCCAGCAGCTTGAGGGCAGATACGCAGTATTTT. Its translation is CASSLRADTQYF.

The genes are TRBV30 and TRBJ1-3; the D is unclear. V gave up 8 bases and J gave up 3 bases, with 8 bases separating them. This CDR3 comprises 11 residues. Germline V gene data show CDR1 as GTSNPN and CDR2 as SVGIG (reference sequence). The CDR3 DNA reads as TGTGCCCTCAGTGGTGGAAACACCATATATTTT. Its protein is CALSGGNTIYF.

The chain has TRBV5-1 and TRBJ2-1, with 10 nucleotides matching TRBD1. CDR3 length: 16 residues. Unmatched junction bases numbered 6, after V lost 0 bases and J lost 6 bases. Germline V gives CDR1 SGHRS, CDR2 YFSETQ. DNA of the CDR3: TGCGCCAGCAGCTTGGCCGACAGGGGGCAACTCAATGAGCAGTTCTTC. Protein: CASSLADRGQLNEQFF.

The chain links TRBV27 to TRBJ1-1, with 7 bases fitting TRBD1. This CDR3 region has 14 residues. V shed 4 bases and J 1 base; nucleotides not matched to a gene: 3. Germline lookup yields CDR1 MNHEY and CDR2 SMNVEV (reference sequence). The chain's CDR3 is CASSWGDRNTEAFF. CDR3 in DNA: TGTGCCAGCAGTTGGGGGGACAGGAACACTGAAGCTTTCTTT.

The rearrangement uses TRBV12-5 and TRBJ2-7; D is perhaps TRBD1 (6 bases). The germline V gene has CDR1 LGHNT and CDR2 FRNRAP. The ends were cut back, 8 bases at V and 2 bases at J, with 19 bases in the middle. The CDR3 has 15 residues. The CDR3 region is CASSLHRETPYEQYF. For the CDR3, the DNA is TGTGCTAGTTCCCTTCACAGGGAAACCCCCTACGAGCAGTACTTC.

The chain joins TRBV15 to TRBJ1-4, with TRBD1 matching 9 bases. The CDR3 consists of 13 residues. V lost 6 bases, J lost 4 bases, and 0 bases stayed unmatched. Germline V gives CDR1 LNHNV, CDR2 YYDKDF (reference sequence). The CDR3 bases are TGTGCCACCAGGGGACAGGGTAATGAAAAACTGTTTTTT. Residues: CATRGQGNEKLFF.

The chain recombines TRBV18 with TRBJ2-4; D gene uncertain. This CDR3 spans 18 amino acids. Germline-derived CDR1 and CDR2 are KGHSH and LQKENI. Trimming cost V 3 bases and J 0 bases, with 18 bases left between them. CDR3 DNA sequence: TGTGCCAGCTCACCCTACCCCCCTGGGGTTCTAGCCAAAAACATTCAGTACTTC. Amino acid sequence: CASSPYPPGVLAKNIQYF.

This clone appeared many times. Different DNA sequences within this sample yield the same CDR3. The genes are TRBV9 and TRBJ2-2; unclear D gene. Germline V gives CDR1 SGDLS, CDR2 YYNGEE. V was shortened by 1 base and J by 5 bases, with 6 bases between the two germline ends. CDR3 length equals 13 residues. CDR3 protein: CASSVQGTGELFF. In nucleotides, the CDR3 is TGTGCCAGCAGCGTACAAGGGACCGGGGAGCTGTTTTTT.

A note on this clone: The identical CDR3 is also encoded by other nucleotide sequences in the sample. The V call is TRBV4-1, the J call TRBJ2-3; TRBD2 matches at 7 bases. Germline CDR1 is MGHRA and CDR2 is YSYEKL. This CDR3 comprises 15 residues. Trimming cost V 1 base and J 2 bases; bases outside gene matches: 3. DNA of the CDR3: TGCGCCAGCAGCCAAGTCGGGGGGACCACAGATACGCAGTATTTT. The encoded protein is CASSQVGGTTDTQYF.

V is TRBV5-6 and J is TRBJ2-1; 7 bases match TRBD2. CDR3 length equals 15 residues. Germline assignment: CDR1 SGHDT and CDR2 YYEEEE. Unmatched junction bases numbered 13, after V lost 4 bases and J lost 9 bases. DNA of the CDR3: TGTGCCAGCAGCCCCAGACTAGCCCTAAAACGTGAGCAGTTCTTC. Translating gives CASSPRLALKREQFF.

The chain carries TRBV29-1 and TRBJ2-1; 7 bases line up with TRBD2. This CDR3 contains 14 residues. Germline CDR1 reads SQVTM; CDR2 reads ANQGSEA. V lost 6 bases to trimming and J lost 1 base; unmatched junction nucleotides: 6. CDR3 nucleotides: TGCAGCGTATCTAGCGGTTTGTCCTACAATGAGCAGTTCTTC. Translating gives CSVSSGLSYNEQFF.

The rearrangement uses TRBV29-1 and TRBJ1-1, with 10 positions matching TRBD1. Trimming took 6 bases from V and 3 from J; bases not matched to a gene: 4. Per germline, CDR1 SQVTM and CDR2 ANQGSEA. CDR3 length: 13 residues. The CDR3 nucleotides are TGCAGCGTCCTGGGACAGGGGCACACTGAAGCTTTCTTT. It is translated as CSVLGQGHTEAFF. Drawing the rest from reference TRBV29-1 and TRBJ1-1, the complete variable domain is SAVISQKPSRDICQRGTSLTIQCQVDSQVTMMFWYRQQPGQSLTLIATANQGSEATYESGFVIDKFPISRPNLTFSTLTVSNMSPEDSSIYLCSVLGQGHTEAFFGQGTRLTVV.

Many counts were recorded for this clone. V and J are TRBV4-1 and TRBJ1-1, with no clear D. The length of the CDR3 is 14 residues. V was shortened by 1 base and J by 0 bases, with 6 bases between the two germline ends. Germline V gene sequence: CDR1 MGHRA, CDR2 YSYEKL. The CDR3 region is CASSQGILNTEAFF. The CDR3 DNA follows: TGCGCCAGCAGCCAAGGGATACTGAACACTGAAGCTTTCTTT.

V usage is TRBV28 and J usage is TRBJ1-2, with unresolved D. Germline assignment: CDR1 MDHEN and CDR2 SYDVKM. The CDR3 extends over 14 amino acids. The V and J ends lost 0 bases and 4 bases respectively, with 9 bases between them. The CDR3 DNA reads TGTGCCAGCAGTTTATGGACAAAGCTCTATGGCTACACCTTC. It encodes CASSLWTKLYGYTF.

The chain couples TRBV10-2 to TRBJ1-1, with 7 bases that match TRBD1. The J segment lost 4 bases and the V segment lost 7 bases, leaving 3 bases of the junction unmatched. CDR1 WSHSY and CDR2 SAAADI come from the germline V gene. The CDR3 loop spans 12 amino acids. The CDR3 DNA sequence: TGCGCCAGCAAGTCAGGGGGCACTGAAGCTTTCTTT. Protein product: CASKSGGTEAFF.

The chain employs TRBV28 and TRBJ2-1; TRBD2 matches 9 bases. Germline V gene lookup returns CDR1 MDHEN and CDR2 SYDVKM. Losses at the gene ends were 7 bases for V and 2 bases for J; bases not matched to a gene: 0. There are 13 residues in the CDR3. Written as DNA, the CDR3 is TGTGCCAGCACTAGCGGGGCCTACAATGAGCAGTTCTTC. Amino acid sequence: CASTSGAYNEQFF.

The chain is built from TRBV5-6 and TRBJ2-1, with D maybe TRBD2 (6 bases). Trimming stripped 7 bases from V and 2 bases from J, with 19 bases between. This CDR3 spans 16 amino acids. Germline V gene data show CDR1 as SGHDT and CDR2 as YYEEEE. CDR3 DNA sequence: TGTGCCAGCTCCCTGGGCCCGGGAGTGCCCTACAATGAGCAGTTCTTC. As protein: CASSLGPGVPYNEQFF.

The chain couples TRBV10-2 to TRBJ1-5; D remains ambiguous. This CDR3 contains 15 residues. V dropped 0 bases and J dropped 4 bases, with 10 bases sitting between them. CDR1 and CDR2 from the germline V gene are WSHSY and SAAADI. The CDR3 nucleotides are TGCGCCAGCAGTGAGTCGAGCGGACGGAATCAGCCCCAGCATTTT. This codes for CASSESSGRNQPQHF.

The V call is TRBV28, the J call TRBJ1-3; D is uncertain. V dropped 8 bases and J dropped 0 bases, with 8 bases sitting between them. The V gene's germline CDR1 is MDHEN and CDR2 SYDVKM. This CDR3 is 13 amino acids long. CDR3 protein: CASQPYSGNTIYF. In DNA, the CDR3 is TGTGCCAGCCAACCTTACTCTGGAAACACCATATATTTT.

The J gene is TRBJ1-2, the V gene TRBV29-1, with D unresolved. V was clipped by 5 bases and J by 0 bases, with 10 bases between them. Germline-derived CDR1 and CDR2 are SQVTM and ANQGSEA. The CDR3 loop spans 13 amino acids. DNA of the CDR3: TGCAGCGTTAGGCGAACGACTAACTATGGCTACACCTTC. Translating it yields CSVRRTTNYGYTF.

In its sample, this clone was seen once. The chain carries TRBV7-8 and TRBJ2-3; 8 bases line up with TRBD2. CDR1 and CDR2 from the germline V gene are SGHVS and FQNEAQ. Trimming cost V 1 base and J 0 bases; bases outside gene matches: 6. The CDR3 has 17 residues. CDR3 in DNA: TGTGCCAGCAGCTTAGTCGGCGGGAGGACTAGCACAGATACGCAGTATTTT. It yields the protein CASSLVGGRTSTDTQYF.

There are a few counts of this clone. The rearrangement links TRBV7-9 to TRBJ2-5; D is possibly TRBD2 (6 bases). V gave up 11 bases and J gave up 4 bases, with 14 bases separating them. Germline CDR1 SEHNR, CDR2 FQNEAQ (reference sequence). The CDR3 extends over 12 amino acids. As DNA, the CDR3 is TGTGCCGACCGGGAGATGGGAGAGACCCAGTACTTC. It encodes CADREMGETQYF.

V usage is TRBV12-1 and J usage is TRBJ2-2. TRBV12-1 is listed as a pseudogene. The CDR3 is 18 amino acids. The CDR3 region is CASSPPHLPGRRTGELFF. As DNA, the CDR3 is TGTGCCAGCAGCCCGCCACATTTACCGGGACGTCGCACCGGGGAGCTGTTTTTT.

This chain joins TRBV9 and TRBJ1-1, with D perhaps matching TRBD1 (6 bases). Germline CDR1 is SGDLS and CDR2 is YYNGEE. V was pared by 0 bases and J by 11 bases, with 17 bases between. The CDR3 sequence is 14 residues long. The CDR3 region has the DNA TGTGCCAGCAGCGTAGTTTTTGGGGGGCGGTCGGCTTTCTTT. Its translation is CASSVVFGGRSAFF.

This chain uses TRBV6-6 with TRBJ1-5, with TRBD1 matching 9 bases. This CDR3 comprises 15 residues. Germline V gives CDR1 MNHNY, CDR2 SVGAGI (reference sequence). The ends lost 6 bases at V and 7 bases at J; junction bases unmatched: 10. The CDR3 DNA follows: TGTGCCAGCAGGCCCGGGACAGGGCTTGGACAGCCCCAGCATTTT. Translating it yields CASRPGTGLGQPQHF.

The chain combines TRBV18 with TRBJ2-7; the D is unclear. The V gene lost 2 bases and the J gene lost 2 bases, with 13 bases spanning the gap. CDR1 is KGHSH and CDR2 is LQKENI in the germline V gene. CDR3 length equals 15 residues. The CDR3 is CASSPVGSSTYEQYF. The DNA of the CDR3 is TGTGCCAGCTCACCAGTTGGCAGTTCTACCTACGAGCAGTACTTC.

The chain couples TRBV7-2 to TRBJ2-1; 7 bases line up with TRBD2. J lost 3 bases, V lost 0 bases, and 2 bases had no gene match. The CDR3 has 15 amino acids. Germline CDR1 SGHTA, CDR2 FQGNSA. CDR3 nucleotide sequence: TGTGCCAGCAGCTTAGCGGGAGGGTTCTACAATGAGCAGTTCTTC. As protein: CASSLAGGFYNEQFF.

V usage is TRBV5-1 and J usage is TRBJ2-2, with D possibly TRBD1 on 5 matching bases. V lost 4 bases, J lost 4 bases, and 14 bases lay in between. The CDR3 extends over 15 amino acids. Germline CDR1 is SGHRS and CDR2 is YFSETQ. The CDR3 nucleotides read TGCGCCAGCAGCCCAGGGATCTCAGGCACCGGGGAGCTGTTTTTT. It specifies CASSPGISGTGELFF.

The V and J genes are TRBV5-8 and TRBJ1-2; D is uncertain. CDR3 size: 17 residues. The germline V gene encodes CDR1 SGHTS and CDR2 YDEGEE. V dropped 4 bases and J dropped 0 bases, with 19 bases sitting between them. The CDR3 is CASSPTVISSANYGYTF. The CDR3, as DNA: TGTGCCAGCAGCCCTACAGTGATCTCGTCTGCTAACTATGGCTACACCTTC. Drawing the rest from reference TRBV5-8 and TRBJ1-2, the complete variable domain is EAGVTQSPTHLIKTRGQQATLRCSPISGHTSVYWYQQALGLGLQFLLWYDEGEERNRGNFPPRFSGRQFPNYSSELNVNALELEDSALYLCASSPTVISSANYGYTFGSGTRLTVV.

Only a few counts were recorded for this clone. The rearrangement uses TRBV20-1 and TRBJ1-5; D is ambiguous. CDR1 DFQATT and CDR2 SNEGSKA come from the germline V gene (reference sequence). CDR3 length: 11 amino acids. Trimming cost V 3 bases and J 4 bases, with 4 bases left between them. The CDR3 nucleotides are TGCAGTGCTAGCCCAAATCAGCCCCAGCATTTT. Amino acid sequence: CSASPNQPQHF.